This is a list of T cell receptor beta chains from one sample in a study of blood T cell repertoires in COVID-19. This table comes from immunoSEQ multiplex PCR, and its TCRdb copy is limited to in-frame clones, with some not included. The sample includes tens of thousands of clones, 84% of them seen just once. Source material: peripheral blood. These TCRs come from a human donor in a cohort sampled during active COVID-19. Each CDR3 is given with its conserved first and last residue. Fields, in order: CDR3 protein, CDR3 DNA, D gene, clone size, V gene, J gene. The D gene is left open where the match is weak. Rows may omit the clone size; those that give it use once, few, many or a size class.

CASSIASGGSTDTQYF	TGTGCCAGTAGTATTGCTAGCGGGGGGTCCACAGATACGCAGTATTTT	TRBD2	-	TRBV19	TRBJ2-3
CASSVGQGASYEQYF	TGTGCCAGCAGCGTGGGACAGGGGGCTTCCTACGAGCAGTACTTC	TRBD1	-	TRBV9	TRBJ2-7
CASSLGGQGTDTQYF	TGTGCCAGCAGCTTAGGAGGACAGGGCACAGATACGCAGTATTTT	TRBD1	-	TRBV11-2	TRBJ2-3
CASSVPGQGDEKLFF	TGTGCCAGCAGTGTACCGGGACAGGGGGATGAAAAACTGTTTTTT	TRBD1	-	TRBV28	TRBJ1-4
CATSATGKQPQHF	TGTGCCACCAGTGCCACAGGGAAGCAGCCCCAGCATTTT	-	-	TRBV24-1	TRBJ1-5
CASRPMGLGELFF	TGTGCCAGCCGGCCGATGGGACTTGGGGAGCTGTTTTTT	-	-	TRBV19	TRBJ2-2
CASSPGLAGGNTQYF	TGTGCCAGCAGCCCCGGACTAGCGGGGGGAAATACGCAGTATTTT	TRBD2	-	TRBV13	TRBJ2-3
CASSQEGTQTYEQYF	TGTGCCAGCAGCCAAGAAGGGACTCAAACCTACGAGCAGTACTTC	-	-	TRBV4-2	TRBJ2-7
CASSGQVLETQYF	TGTGCCAGCAGTGGACAGGTACTTGAGACCCAGTACTTC	-	-	TRBV2	TRBJ2-5
CASGPGQGREKLFF	TGTGCTAGTGGCCCGGGACAGGGGAGAGAAAAACTGTTTTTT	TRBD1	few	TRBV12-5	TRBJ1-4
CASSPWGVTEAFF	TGTGCCAGCAGCCCTTGGGGGGTCACTGAAGCTTTCTTT	-	-	TRBV5-6	TRBJ1-1
CASSALDRGHRAGGNQPQHF	TGTGCCAGCAGCGCTCTCGACAGGGGGCACCGGGCTGGGGGCAATCAGCCCCAGCATTTT	TRBD1	-	TRBV7-8	TRBJ1-5
CASSQGTGVGIDTQYF	TGCGCCAGCAGCCAAGGGACAGGGGTTGGGATAGATACGCAGTATTTT	TRBD1	-	TRBV4-1	TRBJ2-3
CASTPWAITTDTQYF	TGTGCCAGCACCCCCTGGGCAATTACCACAGATACGCAGTATTTT	-	once	TRBV9	TRBJ2-3
CASGSVPSYEQYF	TGTGCTAGTGGCTCAGTGCCCTCCTACGAGCAGTACTTC	-	-	TRBV12-5	TRBJ2-7
CASSLGLAGLYNEQFF	TGTGCCAGCAGCCTTGGACTAGCGGGGCTATACAATGAGCAGTTCTTC	TRBD2	-	TRBV5-8	TRBJ2-1
CASTRSNQPQHF	TGTGCCAGCACTAGGAGCAATCAGCCCCAGCATTTT	-	few	TRBV28	TRBJ1-5
CASRLAGGPIYEQYF	TGTGCCAGCAGACTAGCGGGGGGGCCCATCTACGAGCAGTACTTC	TRBD2	-	TRBV27	TRBJ2-7
CASSSSEGALHF	TGTGCCAGCAGCTCCAGTGAGGGAGCCCTCCACTTT	-	-	TRBV7-9	TRBJ1-6
CASRNRVGDTQYF	TGCGCCAGCAGAAACAGGGTTGGAGATACGCAGTATTTT	-	-	TRBV5-1	TRBJ2-3
CSVVSAGGGSYEQYF	TGCAGCGTTGTTTCTGCGGGGGGTGGCTCCTACGAGCAGTACTTC	TRBD2	once	TRBV29-1	TRBJ2-7
CASSQERLAGQETQYF	TGTGCCAGCAGCCAGGAAAGACTAGCGGGGCAAGAGACCCAGTACTTC	TRBD2	-	TRBV3-1/TRBV3-2	TRBJ2-5
CASSSAGGTETQYF	TGTGCCAGCAGCTCAGCAGGGGGCACAGAGACCCAGTACTTC	TRBD1	-	TRBV11-3	TRBJ2-5
CATSRVPKLAQNEQFF	TGTGCCACCAGCAGAGTCCCCAAACTAGCACAAAATGAGCAGTTCTTC	-	-	TRBV15	TRBJ2-1
CASSLRGNQPQHF	TGTGCCAGCAGTTTAAGAGGGAATCAGCCCCAGCATTTT	-	-	TRBV27	TRBJ1-5
CASSIQNTGELFF	TGTGCCAGCAGTATACAAAACACCGGGGAGCTGTTTTTT	-	-	TRBV28	TRBJ2-2
CASSQRALSYNSPLHF	TGTGCCAGCAGCCAGCGGGCCCTCTCCTATAATTCACCCCTCCACTTT	-	-	TRBV3-1/TRBV3-2	TRBJ1-6
CASSLSETEKPLYGYTF	TGCGCCAGCAGCTTGTCTGAGACAGAAAAGCCCCTCTATGGCTACACCTTC	-	-	TRBV5-1	TRBJ1-2
CATSSSGRGSETQYF	TGTGCCACCAGTTCCTCCGGGAGGGGTTCTGAGACCCAGTACTTC	TRBD2	once	TRBV24-1	TRBJ2-5
CASKTRDRGGYGYTF	TGTGCCAGCAAGACCCGGGACAGGGGGGGCTATGGCTACACCTTC	TRBD1	-	TRBV27	TRBJ1-2
CASSLGGRNWDSGANVLTF	TGTGCCAGCAGCTTGGGGGGCAGGAATTGGGACTCTGGGGCCAACGTCCTGACTTTC	-	-	TRBV5-6	TRBJ2-6
CASSLVNYEQYF	TGTGCCAGCAGCTTGGTTAACTACGAGCAGTACTTC	-	-	TRBV5-6	TRBJ2-7
CASSYPRQKAFF	TGTGCCAGCAGCTACCCTCGACAGAAAGCTTTCTTT	-	-	TRBV7-9	TRBJ1-1
CASSVAGGYTDTQYF	TGTGCCAGCAGCGTAGCGGGGGGGTACACAGATACGCAGTATTTT	TRBD2	-	TRBV7-2	TRBJ2-3
CASSLSRPRNEQFF	TGCGCCAGCAGCCTCTCGAGGCCTCGCAATGAGCAGTTCTTC	-	-	TRBV5-1	TRBJ2-1
CASSNREERGYTF	TGTGCCAGCAGCAACAGGGAAGAGCGGGGCTACACCTTC	-	-	TRBV28	TRBJ1-2
CASSLRTSGGYNEQFF	TGTGCCAGCTCACTTAGGACTAGCGGGGGTTACAATGAGCAGTTCTTC	TRBD2	-	TRBV18	TRBJ2-1
CASSLVGDSPLHF	TGTGCCAGCAGTTTAGTCGGGGATTCACCCCTCCACTTT	-	few	TRBV12-3/TRBV12-4	TRBJ1-6
CASSQRNEKLFF	TGTGCCAGCAGCCAGAGAAATGAAAAACTGTTTTTT	-	-	TRBV3-1/TRBV3-2	TRBJ1-4
CASKPEDRPNTEAFF	TGTGCCAGCAAACCTGAGGACAGGCCGAACACTGAAGCTTTCTTT	TRBD1	-	TRBV6-4	TRBJ1-1
CASSLGRELAKNIQYF	TGTGCCAGCAGTTTAGGCAGGGAACTAGCCAAAAACATTCAGTACTTC	-	-	TRBV27	TRBJ2-4
CASSLGASSSYNSPLHF	TGTGCCAGCAGTTTAGGAGCGTCCAGCTCCTATAATTCACCCCTCCACTTT	-	-	TRBV28	TRBJ1-6
CASSSTGGTYNEQFF	TGTGCCAGCAGCTCTACGGGGGGTACCTACAATGAGCAGTTCTTC	TRBD2	-	TRBV7-3	TRBJ2-1